This TCR beta chain was recorded in a study of control samples from healthy donors and cancer patients (dated by TCRdb to between 2020 and 2021). About this clone itself: Its antigen has not been determined. There are no base qualities to consult, and no much larger clone falls within one base.

Counted from cysteine to phenylalanine, this CDR3 has 18 amino acids. The entry retains the CDR3 DNA only, 54 bases that are in frame from base 1. Via the germline V gene (reference sequence), CDR1 is LGHDT and CDR2 YNNKEL. V drops 0 bases and J drops 2 bases, leaving 19 bases in between. Receptor libraries were prepared by the immunoSEQ multiplex PCR assay. TCRdb re-hosts the immuneACCESS table, in-frame sequences only. Its copies lack some clones; in the studies checked, an unresolved V gene accounts for under half of them, and the cause for the rest is not known. The sample yields 100,000 to 150,000 clones; approximately 90% were counted once. The ten largest clones take up 2% to 3% of the sample.

This sequence was found in a man in his forties or fifties in good health. The specimen was blood. Recombination linked TRBV3-1 (or the pseudogene TRBV3-2) to TRBJ1-2, with no D gene named confidently. The CDR3 protein is CASSQEASVRGLNYGYTF. The sequenced DNA is TGTGCCAGCAGCCAAGAGGCATCGGTCAGAGGATTAAACTATGGCTACACCTTC.